Sequencing of this T cell receptor (beta chain) was carried out in a study of a mutant IDH1 vaccine in newly diagnosed glioma. Profiled with immunoSEQ multiplex PCR; TCRdb holds only in-frame clones, not every one. The sample consists of about 66,000 clones, 80% to 90% of them appearing once. Time point of the sample: baseline, week 1 (first vaccination visit). Indicated treatment: pre-vaccination baseline after standard-of-care therapy. Donor diagnoses consisted of new WHO grade 3 or 4 IDH1-mutant, ATRX-lost astrocytomas. Details on this clone: The antigen is not known.

Overall study findings and caveats: Top peripheral T cell clonotype shifts appeared unrelated to pseudoprogression. Vaccine-induced responses were seen in less than 95% of patients, spanning several MHC alleles.

Sequenced material: PBMCs, taken from a glioma patient treated with radiotherapy, temozolomide or both. The sequence was collected from a man aged 25 to 45 with glioma.

CDR3 DNA sequence: TGTGCCAGCAGTCCGGACCCCACTGAAGCTTTCTTT. Protein sequence: CASSPDPTEAFF. This sequence joins TRBV6-4 and TRBJ1-1; no firm D call. This CDR3 has 12 amino acids. The ends were cut back, 5 bases at V and 4 bases at J, with 8 bases in the middle. From germline, CDR1 is MRHNA and CDR2 SNTAGT.